Presented here are 13 T cell receptor beta chains from one specimen sequenced in a study of OX40 agonist ivuxolimab in advanced cancers. The assay was immunoSEQ multiplex PCR, and TCRdb's table has in-frame clones only and misses some. The sample shows about 45,000 clones, approximately 90% of them seen only once. The specimen was CD4+ or CD8+ T cells sorted from blood, collected in a trial of the OX40 agonist ivuxolimab. The receptor set was obtained from an adult with an advanced solid tumor such as melanoma, head and neck, liver or kidney cancer.

This clone was observed a single time. The chain has TRBV6-1 and TRBJ1-2, with a weak D call TRBD1 (6 bases). The CDR3 totals 14 residues. V was pared by 4 bases and J by 6 bases, with 15 bases between. CDR1 and CDR2 from the germline V gene are MNHNS and SASEGT. CDR3 in DNA: TGTGCCAGCAGTGGATGGGGGCAGCTTCATGGCTACACCTTC. Protein: CASSGWGQLHGYTF.

This clone has more than one count but fewer than ten. V usage is TRBV7-8 and J usage is TRBJ1-3; D not certain. V lost 3 bases and J 3 bases, leaving 9 bases between the germline ends. CDR1 is SGHVS and CDR2 is FQNEAQ in the germline V gene. CDR3 length equals 14 residues. The CDR3 DNA sequence: TGTGCCAGCAGCTTGGTGGGGATTGGAAACACCATATATTTT. This encodes CASSLVGIGNTIYF.

The chain carries TRBV13 and TRBJ2-2; D is undetermined. Germline lookup yields CDR1 PRHDT and CDR2 FYEKMQ (reference sequence). The V and J ends lost 1 base and 2 bases respectively, with 8 bases between them. This CDR3 has 15 amino acids. The CDR3 is CASSLVTDNTGELFF. The CDR3 coding sequence is TGTGCCAGCAGCTTAGTTACGGATAACACCGGGGAGCTGTTTTTT. Looking up the rest from reference TRBV13 and TRBJ2-2 gives the full variable domain: AAGVIQSPRHLIKEKRETATLKCYPIPRHDTVYWYQQGPGQDPQFLISFYEKMQSDKGSIPDRFSAQQFSDYHSELNMSSLELGDSALYFCASSLVTDNTGELFFGEGSRLTVL.

This chain uses TRBV19 with TRBJ2-7, with 9 bases identical to TRBD1. Germline CDR1 LNHDA, CDR2 SQIVND (reference sequence). After removal of 5 bases from V and 2 bases from J, the junction contained 7 bases not matched to a gene. The CDR3 consists of 15 residues. The CDR3 protein is CASSYMTGGTYEQYF. Here the CDR3 DNA reads TGTGCCAGTAGTTATATGACAGGGGGTACCTACGAGCAGTACTTC.

The chain employs TRBV2 and TRBJ1-1; D not resolved. Per germline, CDR1 SNHLY and CDR2 FYNNEI. The length of the CDR3 is 13 residues. V lost 7 bases, J lost 1 base, and 10 bases lay in between. The CDR3 DNA sequence: TGTGCCAGCAAAGCAGGCAGGAACACTGAAGCTTTCTTT. Translated, it gives CASKAGRNTEAFF. Complete variable domain (other parts from reference TRBV2 and TRBJ1-1): EPEVTQTPSHQVTQMGQEVILRCVPISNHLYFYWYRQILGQKVEFLVSFYNNEISEKSEIFDDQFSVERPDGSNFTLKIRSTKLEDSAMYFCASKAGRNTEAFFGQGTRLTVV.

The genes are TRBV18 and TRBJ1-2; 11 bases align to TRBD1. The CDR3 contains 18 residues. Trimming removed 3 bases from V and 4 bases from J; junction bases left unmatched: 13. Germline V gene lookup returns CDR1 KGHSH and CDR2 LQKENI. CDR3: CASSPSGTGGLGAYGYTF. The CDR3 nucleotides read TGTGCCAGCTCACCCTCCGGGACAGGGGGTTTGGGAGCCTATGGCTACACCTTC.

The sample holds one count of this clone. This sequence joins TRBV2 and TRBJ2-7; TRBD1 aligns across 7 bases. This CDR3 comprises 12 residues. Germline V gives CDR1 SNHLY, CDR2 FYNNEI. With V trimmed by 11 bases and J by 4 bases, 8 bases remained unmatched. The CDR3 here is CACGQAVYEQYF. The CDR3 bases are TGTGCCTGCGGACAGGCGGTATACGAGCAGTACTTC. The whole variable domain, remainder taken from reference TRBV2 and TRBJ2-7, is EPEVTQTPSHQVTQMGQEVILRCVPISNHLYFYWYRQILGQKVEFLVSFYNNEISEKSEIFDDQFSVERPDGSNFTLKIRSTKLEDSAMYFCACGQAVYEQYFGPGTRLTVT.

Regarding this clone: The sample has other DNA sequences that encode this CDR3 too. The chain has TRBV7-9 and TRBJ1-2; D is perhaps TRBD1 (5 bases). Trimming took 5 bases from V and 2 from J, leaving 9 bases between them. Germline assignment: CDR1 SEHNR and CDR2 FQNEAQ (reference sequence). The CDR3 runs to 13 residues. The CDR3 DNA reads TGTGCCAGCAGCGGGGGATGGAACTATGGCTACACCTTC. Translation: CASSGGWNYGYTF.

In this sample, this clone turned up a few times. This sequence joins TRBV11-3 and TRBJ2-3; 11 bases are a match to TRBD2. Looked up from germline, CDR1 is SGHNT and CDR2 is YENEEA. The ends lost 5 bases at V and 0 bases at J; junction bases unmatched: 4. This CDR3 spans 16 amino acids. The CDR3 protein is CASSPLAGGSTDTQYF. CDR3 bases: TGTGCCAGCAGCCCGCTAGCGGGGGGAAGCACAGATACGCAGTATTTT.

This chain connects TRBV30 to TRBJ1-2; D perhaps matches TRBD1 (6 bases). The germline gives CDR1 GTSNPN, CDR2 SVGIG (reference sequence). Trimming shortened V by 4 bases and J by 4 bases, and 13 bases separated the two germline ends. The CDR3 totals 13 residues. CDR3 in amino acids: CAWTGAGGYGYTF. The CDR3 DNA sequence: TGTGCCTGGACGGGGGCCGGGGGCTATGGCTACACCTTC.

The chain couples TRBV19 to TRBJ2-1, with 10 positions matching TRBD2. The CDR3 is made up of 13 amino acids. CDR1 and CDR2 (germline): LNHDA, SQIVND (reference sequence). The J segment lost 10 bases and the V segment lost 6 bases, leaving 6 bases of the junction unmatched. CDR3 in amino acids: CASRAGGLREQFF. For the CDR3, the DNA is TGTGCCAGTAGAGCGGGGGGGCTTAGGGAGCAGTTCTTC.

The chain joins TRBV19 to TRBJ2-1; 8 bases map to TRBD1. CDR3 length: 12 amino acids. V lost 6 bases, J lost 6 bases, and 1 base stayed unmatched. The V gene's germline CDR1 is LNHDA and CDR2 SQIVND (reference sequence). The CDR3 DNA is TGTGCCAGTAGAACAGGGGGCAATGAGCAGTTCTTC. This sequence encodes CASRTGGNEQFF.

The rearrangement joins TRBV28 to TRBJ1-4; 9 nucleotides line up with TRBD1. This CDR3 has 16 residues. Germline loops: CDR1 MDHEN, CDR2 SYDVKM. The V gene end was trimmed by 6 bases and the J gene end by 6 bases; junction bases not matched to a gene: 11. The CDR3 DNA is TGTGCCAGCAGGGTTTTACCGGGACAGGGAGATGAAAAACTGTTTTTT. Its translation is CASRVLPGQGDEKLFF.